This note documents a single T cell receptor beta chain sequence. The antigen is unknown. This sample was included in a study of cytomegalovirus exposure and HLA in healthy donors. The PCR contained 60 Vbeta and 13 Jbeta primers. Clones were sequenced by immunoSEQ multiplex PCR, and TCRdb holds only the in-frame ones, with some missing. The sample holds 120,000 to 150,000 clones; approximately 80% are singletons and the top ten take 4% to 6%. The CDR3 loop spans 14 amino acids. Trimming pared 3 bases from V and 0 bases from J, leaving 8 bases between. Germline V gives CDR1 LNHDA, CDR2 SQIVND (reference sequence). Broader study findings: Some V segments (TRBV6-2 and TRBV6-3 among them) were excluded as indistinguishable.

The origin of this receptor is a woman aged 45-65 years in good health and CMV-seronegative. The material sequenced was PBMCs. This chain links TRBV19 with TRBJ1-1, with TRBD1 as a possible D gene (5 bases). The CDR3 loop reads CASSMTVMNTEAFF. The CDR3 DNA reads as TGTGCCAGTAGTATGACAGTAATGAACACTGAAGCTTTCTTT.